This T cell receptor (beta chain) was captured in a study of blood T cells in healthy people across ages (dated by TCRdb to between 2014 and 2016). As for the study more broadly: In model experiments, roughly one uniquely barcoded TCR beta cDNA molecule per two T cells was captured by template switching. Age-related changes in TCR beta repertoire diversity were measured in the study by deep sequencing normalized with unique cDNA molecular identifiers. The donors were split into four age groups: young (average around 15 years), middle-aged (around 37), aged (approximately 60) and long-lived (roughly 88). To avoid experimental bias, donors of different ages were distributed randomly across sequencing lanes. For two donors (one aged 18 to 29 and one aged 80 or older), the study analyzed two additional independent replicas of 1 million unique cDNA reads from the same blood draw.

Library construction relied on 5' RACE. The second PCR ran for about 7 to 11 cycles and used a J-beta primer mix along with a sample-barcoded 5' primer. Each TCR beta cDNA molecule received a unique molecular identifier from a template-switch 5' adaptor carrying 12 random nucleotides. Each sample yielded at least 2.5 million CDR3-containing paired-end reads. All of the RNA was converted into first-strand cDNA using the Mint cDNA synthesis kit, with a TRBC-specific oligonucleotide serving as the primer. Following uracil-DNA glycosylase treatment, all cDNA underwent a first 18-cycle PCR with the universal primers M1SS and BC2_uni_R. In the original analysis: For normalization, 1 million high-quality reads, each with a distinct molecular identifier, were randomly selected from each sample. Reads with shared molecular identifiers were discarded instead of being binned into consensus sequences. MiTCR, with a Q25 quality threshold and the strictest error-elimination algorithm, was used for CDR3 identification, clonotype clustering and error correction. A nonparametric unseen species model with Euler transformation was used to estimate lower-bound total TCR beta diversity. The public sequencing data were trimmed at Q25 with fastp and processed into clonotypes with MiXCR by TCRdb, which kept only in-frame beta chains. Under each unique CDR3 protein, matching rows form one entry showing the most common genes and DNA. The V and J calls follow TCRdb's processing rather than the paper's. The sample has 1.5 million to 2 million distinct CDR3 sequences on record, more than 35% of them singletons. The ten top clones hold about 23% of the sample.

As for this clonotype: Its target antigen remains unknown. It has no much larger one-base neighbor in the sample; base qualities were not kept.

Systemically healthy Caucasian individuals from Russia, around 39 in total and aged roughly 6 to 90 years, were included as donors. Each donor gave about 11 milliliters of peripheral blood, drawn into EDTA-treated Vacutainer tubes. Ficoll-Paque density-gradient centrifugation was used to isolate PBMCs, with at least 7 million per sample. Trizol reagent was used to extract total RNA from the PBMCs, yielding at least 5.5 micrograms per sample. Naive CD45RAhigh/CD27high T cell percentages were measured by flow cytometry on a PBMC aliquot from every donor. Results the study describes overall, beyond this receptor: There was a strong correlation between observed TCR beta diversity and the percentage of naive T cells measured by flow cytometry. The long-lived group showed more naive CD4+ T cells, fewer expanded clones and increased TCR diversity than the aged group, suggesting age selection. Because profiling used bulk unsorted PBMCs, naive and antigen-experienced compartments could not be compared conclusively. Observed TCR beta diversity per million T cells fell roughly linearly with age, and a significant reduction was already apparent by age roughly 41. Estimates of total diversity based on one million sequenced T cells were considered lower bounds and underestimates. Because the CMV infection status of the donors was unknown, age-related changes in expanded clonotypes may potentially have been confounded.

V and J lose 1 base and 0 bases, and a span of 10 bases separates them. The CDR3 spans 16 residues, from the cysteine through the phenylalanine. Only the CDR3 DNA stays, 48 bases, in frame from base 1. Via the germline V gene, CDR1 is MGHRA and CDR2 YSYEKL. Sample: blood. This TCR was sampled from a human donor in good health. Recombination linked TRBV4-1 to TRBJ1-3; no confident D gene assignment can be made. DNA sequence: TGCGCCAGCAGCCAAGGGTTACGGGGCTCTGGAAACACCATATATTTT. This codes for CASSQGLRGSGNTIYF.